This T cell receptor (beta chain) was captured in a study of neurological immune-mediated disorders. Whole-study context: Secondary progressive disease was present in 3, and relapsing-remitting disease in some 30, of the approximately 35 multiple sclerosis patients.

This clonotype turned up a few times. Antigen: not known. One entry per CDR3 protein results from TCRdb running MiXCR on the 5' RACE reads. The sample lists roughly 65,000 distinct CDR3 sequences; roughly 5% were seen once. Study findings and constraints: Phylogenetic grouping put 18 of 34 multiple sclerosis patients' repertoires into one related-CDR3 cluster, a possible signature. No expanded-clone CDR3 amino acid sequence recurred across subjects, suggesting private TCR-beta repertoires.

Source material was 2 million unsorted PBMCs, stored at -80 °C in RNAlater. This clonotype originated in a human donor with multiple sclerosis. The donor label of this sample is uncertain. The sample was PBMCs.

Written as DNA, the CDR3 is TGTGCCAGCAGCTTAGGACCGGAAAAACTGTTTTTT. It is translated as CASSLGPEKLFF. The chain combines TRBV7-8 with TRBJ1-4; D not resolved. V was clipped by 1 base and J by 8 bases, with 5 bases between them. CDR1 SGHVS and CDR2 FQNEAQ come from the germline V gene. The CDR3 sequence is 12 residues long.